A single sample gave rise to the 22 T cell receptor beta chains below, sequenced in a study of graft-versus-host responses after intestinal transplantation. Generated by immunoSEQ multiplex PCR, the TCRdb table keeps only in-frame clones and is missing some. The sample consists of tens of thousands of clones, about 95% of them appearing once. These receptors' antigens are unknown. The sequencing used unstimulated CD8+ T cells sorted from spleen or lymph node cells, collected before transplant. These receptors all come from a human donor who was the organ donor for an intestinal transplant.

The gene calls are TRBV30 and TRBJ1-5, with D perhaps TRBD1 (5 bases). Germline V gene lookup returns CDR1 GTSNPN and CDR2 SVGIG (reference sequence). The CDR3 loop spans 14 amino acids. Trimming pared 0 bases from V and 5 bases from J, leaving 11 bases between. In nucleotides, the CDR3 is TGTGCCTGGAGTGTAGGGGCAGGCTATCAGCCCCAGCATTTT. Translating gives CAWSVGAGYQPQHF.

J is TRBJ2-7 and V is TRBV7-2, with TRBD2 identical over 8 bases. Germline V gives CDR1 SGHTA, CDR2 FQGNSA. J lost 0 bases, V lost 5 bases, and 6 bases had no gene match. The CDR3 length is 15 residues. As DNA, the CDR3 is TGTGCCAGCAGCCGCAGCGGGGGACGCTCCTACGAGCAGTACTTC. The encoded protein is CASSRSGGRSYEQYF.

The rearrangement joins TRBV5-4 to TRBJ1-2; D gene uncertain. There are 17 residues in the CDR3. Germline CDR1 and CDR2: SGHNT and YYREEE (reference sequence). The ends were cut back, 0 bases at V and 0 bases at J, with 15 bases in the middle. CDR3 coding DNA: TGTGCCAGCAGCTTGGGGTTGGAGGGAGGCTCTAACTATGGCTACACCTTC. As protein: CASSLGLEGGSNYGYTF.

V is TRBV7-9 and J is TRBJ2-4, with 7 bases lining up with TRBD2. Looked up from germline, CDR1 is SEHNR and CDR2 is FQNEAQ (reference sequence). CDR3 size: 16 residues. The V segment lost 1 base and the J segment 5 bases; nucleotides outside the gene matches: 8. The DNA of the CDR3 is TGTGCCAGCAGCTTAGTCGGGAGGACGGCCGAAAACATTCAGTACTTC. It codes for CASSLVGRTAENIQYF. The full variable domain, completed using reference TRBV7-9 and TRBJ2-4, is DTGVSQNPRHKITKRGQNVTFRCDPISEHNRLYWYRQTLGQGPEFLTYFQNEAQLEKSRLLSDRFSAERPKGSFSTLEIQRTEQGDSAMYLCASSLVGRTAENIQYFGAGTRLSVL.

This chain connects TRBV27 to TRBJ2-1, with D maybe TRBD2 (7 bases). The length of the CDR3 is 17 residues. From germline, CDR1 is MNHEY and CDR2 SMNVEV (reference sequence). Trimming removed 4 bases from V and 7 bases from J, with 23 bases in between. The CDR3 spells CASSSFPAGGPGNEQFF. The DNA of the CDR3 is TGTGCCAGCAGTTCCTTTCCCGCCGGGGGGCCGGGAAATGAGCAGTTCTTC.

The V gene is TRBV27, the J gene TRBJ2-5; TRBD2 matches at 8 bases. V gave up 3 bases and J gave up 5 bases; unmatched junction bases: 11. Germline lookup yields CDR1 MNHEY and CDR2 SMNVEV (reference sequence). The CDR3 contains 16 residues. The CDR3: CASSLVGGAISETQYF. CDR3 in DNA: TGTGCCAGCAGTTTGGTCGGGGGGGCCATCTCTGAGACCCAGTACTTC.

V and J are TRBV29-1 and TRBJ1-5; D is unresolved. Germline CDR1 is SQVTM and CDR2 is ANQGSEA. V lost 7 bases and J lost 0, with 10 bases in between. The CDR3 has 13 amino acids. CDR3 region: CSALLDSNQPQHF. For the CDR3, the DNA is TGCAGCGCTCTCCTAGATAGCAATCAGCCCCAGCATTTT.

The chain carries TRBV2 and TRBJ2-4; D is uncertain. The germline gives CDR1 SNHLY, CDR2 FYNNEI. The V end lost 6 bases, the J end lost 0 bases, and 12 bases lay between the germline ends. The CDR3 runs 15 residues. The chain's CDR3 is CASSLPGLAKNIQYF. CDR3 bases: TGTGCCAGCAGCCTTCCCGGGTTAGCCAAAAACATTCAGTACTTC.

The chain uses TRBV7-5 and TRBJ1-1. TRBV7-5 is deemed a pseudogene. The CDR3 runs 17 residues. CDR3 bases: TGTGTCAGAATACCGGGTGACAATCGTTTTCTGGACGTTGAAGCTTTCTTT. Protein: CVRIPGDNRFLDVEAFF.

As regards this clone: Other DNA sequences from this sample encode an identical CDR3 as well. This rearrangement joins TRBV28 to TRBJ2-7; 9 bases are a match to TRBD1. This CDR3 contains 14 residues. V was clipped by 6 bases and J by 1 base; unmatched bases: 4. Germline V gene lookup returns CDR1 MDHEN and CDR2 SYDVKM. CDR3 sequence: CASRRGQGSYEQYF. The CDR3 DNA follows: TGTGCCAGCAGAAGGGGACAGGGATCCTACGAGCAGTACTTC.

The V and J genes are TRBV6-5 and TRBJ1-2, with D tentatively TRBD1 (6 bases). Trimming shortened V by 6 bases and J by 10 bases, and 15 bases separated the two germline ends. CDR3 length: 12 amino acids. CDR1 and CDR2 from the germline V gene are MNHEY and SVGAGI. Here the CDR3 reads CASSRFSGDYTF. The CDR3 nucleotides read TGTGCCAGCAGCCGATTTTCAGGGGACTACACCTTC.

As regards this clone: The conserved closing phenylalanine or tryptophan is absent in this CDR3, likely reflecting a read error. The J gene is TRBJ2-6, the V gene TRBV9, with D perhaps assigned TRBD1 or TRBD2 (6 bases each). The CDR3 runs to 19 residues. V was cut by 3 bases and J by 1 base, with 20 bases left in between. From germline, CDR1 is SGDLS and CDR2 YYNGEE. The CDR3 loop reads CASSGVRGQGWSGANVLTS. In DNA form, the CDR3 reads TGTGCCAGCAGCGGGGTCCGGGGGCAGGGCTGGTCTGGGGCCAACGTCCTGACTTCC.

CDR3 DNA sequence: TGTGCCAGCCGCAGGGTATCGACGGATGGCTACACCTTC. It codes for CASRRVSTDGYTF. The genes are TRBV27 and TRBJ1-2; a weak D match, TRBD1 (5 bases). From germline, CDR1 is MNHEY and CDR2 SMNVEV (reference sequence). The V end lost 8 bases, the J end lost 6 bases, and 16 bases lay between the germline ends. The CDR3 runs to 13 residues.

V and J are TRBV6-5 and TRBJ2-7; D is possibly TRBD2 (5 bases). The CDR3 runs to 15 residues. V shed 5 bases and J shed 0 bases, with 14 bases lying between them. The germline V gene has CDR1 MNHEY and CDR2 SVGAGI. CDR3 nucleotide sequence: TGTGCCAGCAGTCTGAGGGCCTTTAGCTCCTACGAGCAGTACTTC. It yields the protein CASSLRAFSSYEQYF.

J is TRBJ2-7 and V is TRBV19; maybe TRBD2 (6 bases). V lost 6 bases and J lost 3, with 15 bases in between. The V gene's germline CDR1 is LNHDA and CDR2 SQIVND (reference sequence). The CDR3 runs to 14 residues. The CDR3 loop reads CASSPTGGFYEQYF. For the CDR3, the DNA is TGTGCCAGTAGCCCAACCGGAGGGTTCTACGAGCAGTACTTC. Full variable domain (missing parts from reference TRBV19 and TRBJ2-7): DGGITQSPKYLFRKEGQNVTLSCEQNLNHDAMYWYRQDPGQGLRLIYYSQIVNDFQKGDIAEGYSVSREKKESFPLTVTSAQKNPTAFYLCASSPTGGFYEQYFGPGTRLTVT.

This clone showed up just a few times. J is TRBJ1-2 and V is TRBV6-1; D gene ambiguous. The germline V gene encodes CDR1 MNHNS and CDR2 SASEGT. The V end was cut by 2 bases, the J end by 0 bases, with 7 bases between. CDR3 length: 14 amino acids. CDR3 in amino acids: CASSESSPNYGYTF. CDR3 in DNA: TGTGCCAGCAGTGAAAGTTCGCCTAACTATGGCTACACCTTC.

The genes are TRBV2 and TRBJ2-3; TRBD2 might be the D (5 bases). The V end lost 0 bases, the J end lost 3 bases, and 16 bases lay between the germline ends. Germline CDR1 is SNHLY and CDR2 is FYNNEI. The CDR3 loop spans 17 amino acids. The CDR3 DNA sequence: TGTGCCAGCAGTGAAGCGCTTCGCGGTGGAGGAACAGATACGCAGTATTTT. Translated: CASSEALRGGGTDTQYF.

CDR3 sequence reads: CASESNTEAFF. The CDR3 region has the DNA TGTGCGTCCGAGTCAAACACTGAAGCTTTCTTT. This chain links TRBV6-6 with TRBJ1-1; no reliable D call. CDR3 length: 11 residues. The germline V gene encodes CDR1 MNHNY and CDR2 SVGAGI (reference sequence).

The rearrangement links TRBV15 to TRBJ2-7, with no clear D. The length of the CDR3 is 15 residues. Between the trimmed V and J ends, which lost 3 bases and 1 base, there was a span of 13 bases. The germline gives CDR1 LNHNV, CDR2 YYDKDF (reference sequence). CDR3: CATSRGTVSSYEQYF. The CDR3 bases are TGTGCCACCAGCAGGGGAACAGTTTCATCCTACGAGCAGTACTTC.

V is TRBV11-2 and J is TRBJ2-7; the D is unclear. The CDR3 length is 14 residues. V lost 5 bases and J 2 bases, leaving 13 bases between the germline ends. Germline loops: CDR1 SGHAT, CDR2 FQNNGV. CDR3 protein: CASSGFPVTYEQYF. CDR3 nucleotides: TGTGCCAGCAGCGGATTCCCAGTCACCTACGAGCAGTACTTC.

For this clone: Other DNA sequences in this specimen translate into the identical CDR3. The chain combines TRBV27 with TRBJ2-1; possibly TRBD2 for D (7 bases). The ends were cut back, 5 bases at V and 4 bases at J, with 12 bases in the middle. Germline-derived CDR1 and CDR2 are MNHEY and SMNVEV (reference sequence). CDR3 size: 14 residues. The CDR3 nucleotides are TGTGCCAGCAGTCGGGGGGCGGGATACAATGAGCAGTTCTTC. It yields the protein CASSRGAGYNEQFF.

The chain combines TRBV27 with TRBJ2-1, with D perhaps matching TRBD1 (5 bases). V was trimmed by 5 bases and J by 9 bases, leaving 11 bases between them. This CDR3 contains 12 residues. CDR1 MNHEY and CDR2 SMNVEV come from the germline V gene (reference sequence). The CDR3 sequence: CASSPQGTEQFF. For the CDR3, the DNA is TGTGCCAGCAGTCCCCAGGGCACTGAGCAGTTCTTC.